Given below is one TCR beta chain in context. Germline CDR1 is SGHRS and CDR2 is YFSETQ. The V gene lost 5 bases and the J gene lost 6 bases, with 14 bases spanning the gap. The CDR3 has 13 residues. This specimen belongs to a study of shared clonotypes between healthy human individuals. Profiled with immunoSEQ multiplex PCR; TCRdb holds only in-frame clones, not every one. The sample yields over a million clones, roughly 97% seen once. Nashville, Tennessee was home to all donors, who were Caucasian adults. This sequence originates from a man aged 25 to 40 in good health. This chain joins TRBV5-1 and TRBJ1-2, with no clear D. The specimen sequenced was naive CD4+ T cells sorted from blood. Specified subset: CD45RA+ positively selected. The CDR3 DNA follows: TGCGCCAGCAGTCCGGTTGGAGGCCATGGCTACACCTTC. It yields the protein CASSPVGGHGYTF. Based on the CDR3 plus reference TRBV5-1 and TRBJ1-2, the full variable domain is KAGVTQTPRYLIKTRGQQVTLSCSPISGHRSVSWYQQTPGQGLQFLFEYFSETQRNKGNFPGRFSGRQFSNSRSEMNVSTLELGDSALYLCASSPVGGHGYTFGSGTRLTVV.